These 27 T cell receptor beta chains originate from one sample sequenced in a study of OX40 agonist ivuxolimab in advanced cancers. Assay used: immunoSEQ multiplex PCR; TCRdb lists only in-frame clones, some missing. The table shows 90,000 or so clones, with 89% occurring only once. Sequenced here: CD4+ or CD8+ T cells sorted from blood, sampled in a trial of the OX40 agonist ivuxolimab. These receptor sequences come from an adult with an advanced solid tumor such as melanoma, head and neck, liver or kidney cancer.

This chain joins TRBV5-4 and TRBJ2-3; tentatively, D is TRBD1 or TRBD2 (5 bases each). CDR1 SGHNT and CDR2 YYREEE come from the germline V gene (reference sequence). V dropped 1 base and J dropped 6 bases, with 12 bases sitting between them. The CDR3 spans 14 residues. The CDR3 DNA sequence: TGTGCCAGCAGCTTGCCCGGGGCAGGGGATACGCAGTATTTT. Protein sequence: CASSLPGAGDTQYF. The whole variable domain, filled in from reference TRBV5-4 and TRBJ2-3, reads ETGVTQSPTHLIKTRGQQVTLRCSSQSGHNTVSWYQQALGQGPQFIFQYYREEENGRGNFPPRFSGLQFPNYSSELNVNALELDDSALYLCASSLPGAGDTQYFGPGTRLTVL.

The chain employs TRBV7-9 and TRBJ1-1; maybe TRBD1 (5 bases). V was shortened by 9 bases and J by 3 bases, with 17 bases between the two germline ends. CDR1 and CDR2 from the germline V gene are SEHNR and FQNEAQ (reference sequence). The CDR3 has 14 amino acids. The CDR3 DNA reads as TGTGCCAGTGGACTCAGGGAAACTGACACTGAAGCTTTCTTT. It encodes CASGLRETDTEAFF.

This sequence joins TRBV5-1 and TRBJ1-1; TRBD1 agrees at 7 bases. The V gene's germline CDR1 is SGHRS and CDR2 YFSETQ. The CDR3 totals 16 residues. V trimming: 3 bases; J trimming: 5 bases; junction bases outside the gene matches: 13. This CDR3 is CASSSGTAFRGTEAFF. CDR3 bases: TGCGCCAGCAGCTCGGGGACAGCCTTTCGGGGGACTGAAGCTTTCTTT.

This chain links TRBV5-1 with TRBJ1-2; 8 bases agree with TRBD1. CDR3 length: 15 residues. Germline trimming cut 4 bases from V and 6 bases from J; bases unmatched to any gene: 11. In germline, CDR1 is SGHRS, CDR2 YFSETQ. CDR3 in amino acids: CASSPRDRYSNGYTF. Written as DNA, the CDR3 is TGCGCCAGCAGCCCCCGGGACAGGTATTCAAATGGCTACACCTTC. The whole variable domain, filled in from reference TRBV5-1 and TRBJ1-2, reads KAGVTQTPRYLIKTRGQQVTLSCSPISGHRSVSWYQQTPGQGLQFLFEYFSETQRNKGNFPGRFSGRQFSNSRSEMNVSTLELGDSALYLCASSPRDRYSNGYTFGSGTRLTVV.

The rearrangement uses TRBV15 and TRBJ1-5; D ambiguous. V was trimmed by 5 bases and J by 4 bases, leaving 9 bases between them. The germline gives CDR1 LNHNV, CDR2 YYDKDF (reference sequence). The CDR3 runs to 13 residues. DNA for the CDR3: TGTGCCACCAGCCCCAGCTTGAATCAGCCCCAGCATTTT. This gives the protein CATSPSLNQPQHF.

The chain combines TRBV2 with TRBJ2-7; D possibly corresponds to TRBD1 (6 bases). CDR1 and CDR2 from the germline V gene are SNHLY and FYNNEI. CDR3 length: 13 amino acids. V lost 5 bases to trimming and J lost 2 bases, with 10 bases between them. The CDR3, as DNA: TGTGCCAGCAGTACAGGGTCAACCTACGAGCAGTACTTC. It translates to CASSTGSTYEQYF.

V gene TRBV5-1 combines with J gene TRBJ1-5; maybe TRBD1 (5 bases). Germline-derived CDR1 and CDR2 are SGHRS and YFSETQ. V was shortened by 0 bases and J by 5 bases, with 9 bases between the two germline ends. The CDR3 runs 14 residues. The CDR3 sequence: CASSLVGGDQPQHF. CDR3 DNA sequence: TGCGCCAGCAGCTTGGTGGGGGGGGATCAGCCCCAGCATTTT. Supplemented by reference TRBV5-1 and TRBJ1-5, the full variable domain reads KAGVTQTPRYLIKTRGQQVTLSCSPISGHRSVSWYQQTPGQGLQFLFEYFSETQRNKGNFPGRFSGRQFSNSRSEMNVSTLELGDSALYLCASSLVGGDQPQHFGDGTRLSIL.

This rearrangement joins TRBV27 to TRBJ2-1, with 10 bases fitting TRBD1. The CDR3 has 15 residues. Germline V lookup: CDR1 MNHEY, CDR2 SMNVEV (reference sequence). After removal of 6 bases from V and 8 bases from J, the junction contained 10 bases not matched to a gene. The CDR3, as DNA: TGTGCCAGCAGGACTCCGGGACAGGGGCGTTATGAGCAGTTCTTC. Its protein product is CASRTPGQGRYEQFF.

CDR3 DNA sequence: TGTGCCACCGGACAGCCCTCGAACACCGGGGAGCTGTTTTTT. Its protein is CATGQPSNTGELFF. The gene calls are TRBV19 and TRBJ2-2; weak D call: TRBD1 (6 bases). With 10 bases removed from V and 0 bases from J, the gap between germline ends came to 12 bases. The length of the CDR3 is 14 residues. Germline CDR1 reads LNHDA; CDR2 reads SQIVND (reference sequence).

This clone occurred once. The chain joins TRBV18 to TRBJ1-1; D is unresolved. The CDR3 runs 13 residues. Trimming stripped 0 bases from V and 5 bases from J, with 7 bases between. Germline V lookup: CDR1 KGHSH, CDR2 LQKENI. CDR3 nucleotides: TGTGCCAGCTCACCACCACAGCAGACTGAAGCTTTCTTT. Its translation: CASSPPQQTEAFF.

This chain links TRBV6-6 with TRBJ2-3, with D unresolved. The CDR3 has 14 amino acids. Per germline, CDR1 MNHNY and CDR2 SVGAGI (reference sequence). V was clipped by 2 bases and J by 3 bases, with 9 bases between them. The CDR3 nucleotides read TGTGCCAGCAGTTACCCCTCACGGACAGATACGCAGTATTTT. Protein product: CASSYPSRTDTQYF.

The chain uses TRBV19 and TRBJ2-6, with 8 positions matching TRBD1. This CDR3 has 17 amino acids. The V and J ends lost 3 bases and 0 bases, in that order; junction bases with no gene match: 4. Germline V gives CDR1 LNHDA, CDR2 SQIVND (reference sequence). The CDR3 is CASSMGQVASGANVLTF. The CDR3 DNA follows: TGTGCCAGTAGTATGGGACAGGTGGCCTCTGGGGCCAACGTCCTGACTTTC.

V usage is TRBV10-3 and J usage is TRBJ1-1, with D unclear. Trimming removed 5 bases from V and 0 bases from J, with 16 bases in between. Germline values: CDR1 ENHRY, CDR2 SYGVKD. The CDR3 consists of 16 residues. CDR3 region: CAISRLSPGVNTEAFF. In nucleotides, the CDR3 is TGTGCCATCAGTCGACTCTCTCCAGGTGTGAACACTGAAGCTTTCTTT.

This clone was seen just once. The gene calls are TRBV6-1 and TRBJ2-4; TRBD1 matches 11 bases. V shed 4 bases, J shed 5 bases, and the junction held 4 bases outside the gene matches. Per the germline V gene, CDR1 is MNHNS and CDR2 is SASEGT. The CDR3 extends over 15 amino acids. CDR3 sequence (DNA): TGTGCCAGCAGTGCGGACAGGGGGCGCGAAAACATTCAGTACTTC. Translation gives CASSADRGRENIQYF.

V is TRBV6-6 and J is TRBJ2-7, with 8 positions matching TRBD1. This CDR3 comprises 12 residues. Germline-derived CDR1 and CDR2 are MNHNY and SVGAGI (reference sequence). The junction had 6 bases not matched to a gene; V was cut back by 11 bases and J by 3 bases. CDR3 coding DNA: TGTGCCGCCGGAACAGGGGGCTACGAGCAGTACTTC. Amino acid sequence: CAAGTGGYEQYF.

V and J are TRBV5-1 and TRBJ1-1; D ambiguous. Per the germline V gene, CDR1 is SGHRS and CDR2 is YFSETQ. V dropped 3 bases and J dropped 5 bases, with 17 bases sitting between them. CDR3 length: 15 residues. The DNA for the CDR3 is TGCGCCAGCAGCTCGATGGATTCGGTTTGGACTGAAGCTTTCTTT. Translation: CASSSMDSVWTEAFF.

The V and J genes are TRBV6-5 and TRBJ1-1, with D maybe TRBD1 (6 bases). The germline V gene has CDR1 MNHEY and CDR2 SVGAGI. This CDR3 is 13 amino acids long. The V end lost 4 bases, the J end lost 2 bases, and 8 bases lay between the germline ends. CDR3 sequence (DNA): TGTGCCAGCAGTTTGGACAGAAACACTGAAGCTTTCTTT. Protein: CASSLDRNTEAFF.

The gene calls are TRBV30 and TRBJ1-1; 7 positions match TRBD1. V shed 2 bases and J 7 bases; nucleotides not matched to a gene: 7. The CDR3 totals 13 residues. CDR1 and CDR2 (germline): GTSNPN, SVGIG (reference sequence). CDR3 residues: CAWSTDRLGEAFF. The CDR3 region has the DNA TGTGCCTGGAGTACGGACAGGTTGGGTGAAGCTTTCTTT.

This chain joins TRBV5-1 and TRBJ2-2; 13 bases match TRBD2. The ends lost 1 base at V and 3 bases at J; junction bases unmatched: 3. The germline gives CDR1 SGHRS, CDR2 YFSETQ. The CDR3 extends over 17 amino acids. CDR3 nucleotides: TGCGCCAGCAGCTTGACTAGCGGGAGGGCCGACACCGGGGAGCTGTTTTTT. It encodes CASSLTSGRADTGELFF.

About this clone itself: Additional DNA sequences in this sample encode the identical CDR3. The CDR3 reads CSARTDTQYF. CDR3 bases: TGCAGTGCCCGCACAGATACGCAGTATTTT. The chain employs TRBV20-1 and TRBJ2-3; D ambiguous. CDR3 length: 10 amino acids. Germline V gene lookup returns CDR1 DFQATT and CDR2 SNEGSKA (reference sequence). V dropped 6 bases and J dropped 1 base, with 2 bases sitting between them.

The chain recombines TRBV27 with TRBJ2-2; 7 bases line up with TRBD1. The CDR3 consists of 16 residues. J gave up 0 bases and V 5 bases, and 6 bases lay outside the gene matches. Per the germline V gene, CDR1 is MNHEY and CDR2 is SMNVEV (reference sequence). The CDR3, as DNA: TGTGCCAGCAGTCCAAACAGGGGAGCGAACACCGGGGAGCTGTTTTTT. Translating it yields CASSPNRGANTGELFF.

The sample holds one count of this clone. The rearrangement uses TRBV29-1 and TRBJ1-1; 7 nucleotides line up with TRBD1. V shed 3 bases, J shed 4 bases, and the junction held 8 bases outside the gene matches. The CDR3 is 14 amino acids. CDR1 is SQVTM, CDR2 ANQGSEA, per germline. The CDR3 spells CSVDRGNEGTEAFF. CDR3 coding DNA: TGCAGCGTTGACAGGGGGAATGAAGGCACTGAAGCTTTCTTT.

A remark on this clone: Its ends do not fully match the called genes, so a read error is possible. The gene calls are TRBV14 and TRBJ1-1; D is unclear. This CDR3 contains 16 residues. Germline V gene data show CDR1 as SGHDN and CDR2 as FVKESK. CDR3 DNA sequence: TGTGCCAGCAGCCAACTGAGAGGGCTGGTGAATACTGAAGCTTTCTTT. It codes for CASSQLRGLVNTEAFF. Full variable domain (missing parts from reference TRBV14 and TRBJ1-1): EAGVTQFPSHSVIEKGQTVTLRCDPISGHDNLYWYRRVMGKEIKFLLHFVKESKQDESGMPNNRFLAERTGGTYSTLKVQPAELEDSGVYFCASSQLRGLVNTEAFFGQGTRLTVV.

This chain connects TRBV30 to TRBJ1-1; 7 bases line up with TRBD1. CDR3 length: 14 residues. Germline CDR1 reads GTSNPN; CDR2 reads SVGIG (reference sequence). The V segment lost 4 bases and the J segment 5 bases; nucleotides outside the gene matches: 10. The CDR3 sequence is CAWMIRRGGTEAFF. For the CDR3, the DNA is TGTGCCTGGATGATACGCAGGGGGGGTACTGAAGCTTTCTTT.

The CDR3 protein is CASSVEQGYTEAFF. DNA for the CDR3: TGTGCCAGCAGCGTAGAGCAGGGCTACACTGAAGCTTTCTTT. The gene calls are TRBV9 and TRBJ1-1; tentatively, D is TRBD1 (5 bases). CDR1 is SGDLS and CDR2 is YYNGEE in the germline V gene. Deletions cut 0 bases from V and 3 bases from J, with 9 bases between. The length of the CDR3 is 14 residues.

The chain couples TRBV7-3 to TRBJ1-1; a possible D gene is TRBD1 (6 bases). In germline, CDR1 is SGHTA, CDR2 FQGTGA. The CDR3 consists of 15 residues. Trimming cost V 2 bases and J 6 bases, with 16 bases left between them. This chain's CDR3 is CASSLGQGGFAEAFF. CDR3 nucleotides: TGTGCCAGCAGCTTAGGACAAGGGGGGTTCGCTGAAGCTTTCTTT.

In its sample, this clone was seen once. This chain uses TRBV5-1 with TRBJ1-4, with TRBD1 identical over 10 bases. V was pared by 0 bases and J by 6 bases, with 8 bases of the junction left unmatched. Germline lookup yields CDR1 SGHRS and CDR2 YFSETQ. The length of the CDR3 is 17 residues. The CDR3 region is CASSLEVGQGEDEKLFF. CDR3 nucleotides: TGCGCCAGCAGCTTGGAGGTCGGACAGGGGGAGGATGAAAAACTGTTTTTT.